The TCR beta chain described here comes from a study of T cells after yellow fever vaccination. Study results and caveats: At around 95% for CD4 and 70% to 90% for CD8, most primary-vaccination clones showed up again after the booster. Peaking on day 5 versus 15, the secondary response was faster but weaker. Repertoires obtained by FACS sorting could include abundant clonotypes that entered as contaminants from the bulk population.

This CDR3 contains 16 residues. The trim removed 4 bases at V and 6 bases at J, leaving 13 bases unmatched. CDR1 is SGHRS, CDR2 YFSETQ, per germline. As for this clonotype: The antigen remains undetermined.

TCRdb passed the 5' RACE reads through MiXCR, listing each CDR3 protein once. The data hold about 320,000 distinct CDR3 sequences, with roughly 10% observed a single time. The chain employs TRBV5-1 and TRBJ2-1; TRBD1 matches at 7 bases. Sequences were derived from CD4+ T cells sorted from PBMCs, sampled 45 days after the yellow fever booster vaccination. The source is a man between 18 and 29 years old who received the YFV17D yellow fever vaccine. CDR3 bases: TGCGCCAGCAGCAGGCCAGGGGGTGGTGTGGGCAATGAGCAGTTCTTC. Translating gives CASSRPGGGVGNEQFF.